This is a list of T cell receptor beta chains from one sample in a study of blood T cell repertoires in COVID-19. Assay used: immunoSEQ multiplex PCR; TCRdb lists only in-frame clones, some missing. The data show around 60,000 clones, around nine tenths seen once. Sequencing was performed on peripheral blood. Receptor source: a man in his fifties or sixties with acute or convalescent COVID-19. Each CDR3 is given with its conserved first and last residue.

J | V | CDR3
TRBJ1-4 | TRBV18 | CASSAGTGGEKLFF
TRBJ1-1 | TRBV6-6 | CASSDRLAFF
TRBJ1-2 | TRBV9 | CASSPGGWESYGYTF
TRBJ1-1 | TRBV14 | CASSPYPGRGGTEAFF
TRBJ2-3 | TRBV25-1 | CASSGLAAADTQYF
TRBJ2-7 | TRBV25-1 | CASSLGGFPYEQYF
TRBJ2-1 | TRBV5-6 | CASSGGTGGVYNEQFF
TRBJ1-1 | TRBV27 | CASSLVSGNTEAFF
TRBJ1-2 | TRBV19 | CASSMAHGQRTIPSYGYTF
TRBJ1-6 | TRBV18 | CASSQGQSNSPLHF
TRBJ2-1 | TRBV3-1/TRBV3-2 | CASSQGGGLSYNEQFF
TRBJ1-5 | TRBV3-1/TRBV3-2 | CASSQGQDSNQPQHF
TRBJ2-7 | TRBV4-1 | CASSPSNRDRGAYPYEQYF
TRBJ1-2 | TRBV19 | CASSHTGDYGYTF
TRBJ1-5 | TRBV5-4 | CASSLMGQGYSQPQHF
TRBJ2-3 | TRBV9 | CASSVRTGIADTQYF
TRBJ1-4 | TRBV2 | CASSPFLGDEKLFF
TRBJ1-6 | TRBV5-6 | CASSSGQGQRSPLHF
TRBJ2-1 | TRBV6-6 | CASSPSDEQFF
TRBJ1-3 | TRBV6-6 | CASSYFGDSGNTIYF
TRBJ1-6 | TRBV6-5 | CANRDRYNSPLHF
TRBJ1-1 | TRBV29-1 | CSASTGGESEAFF
TRBJ1-5 | TRBV3-1/TRBV3-2 | CASSQGGQSNQPQHF
TRBJ1-1 | TRBV5-6 | CASSFYPGQGATEAFF
TRBJ2-2 | TRBV6-5 | CASSLLRDSITGELFF
TRBJ1-2 | TRBV6-5 | CASRRQGGGYTF
TRBJ1-2 | TRBV19 | CASSVAGTERGYTF
TRBJ2-2 | TRBV6-1 | CASSEAVETGLFF
TRBJ1-1 | TRBV30 | CAWRVGVWGTEAFF
TRBJ1-4 | TRBV11-2 | CASSSPTGFRELFF
TRBJ1-2 | TRBV2 | CASSPSFVAGGDGYTF
TRBJ1-4 | TRBV5-1 | CASSGQGAPNEKLFF
TRBJ1-3 | TRBV18 | CASSPNHQPGGSGNTIYF
TRBJ2-1 | TRBV6-2/TRBV6-3 | CASSFPGRADEQFF
TRBJ2-2 | TRBV3-1/TRBV3-2 | CASSQLRGSGELFF
TRBJ2-7 | TRBV12-3/TRBV12-4 | CASRRPAGEQYF
TRBJ1-5 | TRBV24-1 | CATSDYVQGQPQHF
TRBJ1-2 | TRBV4-1 | CASSLRGGIGGYTF
TRBJ1-6 | TRBV19 | CASSRQGNSPLHF
TRBJ2-7 | TRBV4-2 | CASSSQGTGDGYEQYF
TRBJ2-1 | TRBV11-2 | CASSQDSGGGNEQFF
TRBJ1-4 | TRBV3-1/TRBV3-2 | CASSRGGSTNEKLFF
TRBJ1-2 | TRBV11-2 | CASSLDRATNYGYTF
TRBJ1-2 | TRBV19 | CASSKTVLDYGYTF
TRBJ2-4 | TRBV2 | CASLGGTGGLNIQYF
TRBJ1-2 | TRBV9 | CASSTPRGTGLNYGYTF
TRBJ1-1 | TRBV10-2 | CASWGGEMNTEAFF
TRBJ1-5 | TRBV7-8 | CASSLPQEQTGINQPQHF